This record looks at one T cell receptor beta chain sequence and its context. Its antigen remains unknown. The data belong to a study of shared clonotypes between healthy human individuals. Broader study findings: Clonotype sharing across donors was expected to vary with sequencing depth.

Sequencing was at deep level. Genomic DNA per cell subset filled all wells of several immunoSEQ plates. Clones were sequenced by immunoSEQ multiplex PCR, and TCRdb holds only the in-frame ones, with some missing. This table has about 490,000 clones, 70% to 80% appearing once. The ends were cut back, 1 base at V and 4 bases at J, with 17 bases in the middle. Germline V gene data show CDR1 as SGHAT and CDR2 as FQNNGV. This CDR3 is built from 17 residues. Sequencing was carried out using PBMCs. This sequence was found in a woman between 40 and 50 years old in good health. Some clones in this sample may be carry-over from other donors' samples. The chain is built from TRBV11-2 and TRBJ2-1; D possibly corresponds to TRBD2 (5 bases). Here the CDR3 DNA reads TGTGCCAGCAGCTTAGGGATTGGCCCCCCGGGGTACAATGAGCAGTTCTTC. This codes for CASSLGIGPPGYNEQFF. The entire variable domain, with the rest obtained from reference TRBV11-2 and TRBJ2-1, is as follows: EAGVAQSPRYKIIEKRQSVAFWCNPISGHATLYWYQQILGQGPKLLIQFQNNGVVDDSQLPKDRFSAERLKGVDSTLKIQPAKLEDSAVYLCASSLGIGPPGYNEQFFGPGTRLTVL.